This T cell receptor beta chain derives from a study of blood T cell repertoires in COVID-19. Study overall: The samples span acute and convalescent COVID-19 from the United States, Italy and Spain. The analysed material was cDNA or gDNA that came from T cells, B-cell-depleted T cells, or PBMCs.

Authors' analysis steps: The authors estimated nucleated cell counts from reference gene primer amplification. TCRdb keeps only in-frame clones here, not all; method: immunoSEQ multiplex PCR. V and J calls and clone size are those listed in that table; D and trimming were worked out from the DNA. The table includes 150,000 to 190,000 clones, approximately 85% detected once. The CDR3 runs 15 residues. CDR1 and CDR2 from the germline V gene are SGHRS and YFSETQ. The V segment lost 1 base and the J segment 8 bases; nucleotides outside the gene matches: 10. The Seattle site enrolled patients during active infection and followed them longitudinally.

The sample was peripheral blood. This chain uses TRBV5-1 with TRBJ1-2; TRBD1 aligns across 8 bases. The source of this sequence is a woman aged 55-70 years with COVID-19, enrolled during active disease. The CDR3 nucleotides are TGCGCCAGCAGCTTGCAGGACAGGGACGTATCAGGCTACACCTTC. Amino acid sequence: CASSLQDRDVSGYTF. Full variable domain (rest looked up from reference TRBV5-1 and TRBJ1-2): KAGVTQTPRYLIKTRGQQVTLSCSPISGHRSVSWYQQTPGQGLQFLFEYFSETQRNKGNFPGRFSGRQFSNSRSEMNVSTLELGDSALYLCASSLQDRDVSGYTFGSGTRLTVV.